The rows below give T cell receptor beta chains drawn from one sample of a study of T cells in Graves' hyperthyroidism and ophthalmopathy. One entry per CDR3 protein, called by TCRdb with MiXCR from the multiplex PCR reads. The sample holds about 360,000 distinct CDR3 sequences, less than 15% seen once. The sequenced material came from blood. These receptors came from a woman younger than 35 with Graves' hyperthyroidism. Each CDR3 is given without its conserved first and last residue.

TRBJ1-6 | TRBV12-3/TRBV12-4 | ASSNQGGNSPLH
TRBJ1-1 | TRBV28 | ASSLLTGGTEAF
TRBJ2-7 | TRBV28 | ASSSTGYEQY
TRBJ2-3 | TRBV7-2 | ASSRQTGTQEGTDTQY
TRBJ2-5 | TRBV12-3/TRBV12-4 | ASSSLGLQETQY
TRBJ2-2 | TRBV12-3/TRBV12-4 | ASLLPQLNTGELF
TRBJ1-6 | TRBV28 | ASSLGLGGSPLH
TRBJ2-1 | TRBV19 | ASSIDGPGTGSGNEQF
TRBJ2-1 | TRBV20-1 | SASLAGGIREQF
TRBJ2-1 | TRBV20-1 | SARVGAGGFYNEQF
TRBJ1-1 | TRBV6-5 | ASSYSRGGTTEAF
TRBJ2-1 | TRBV28 | ASSLTLRGGLAGGYNEQF
TRBJ1-2 | TRBV2 | ASSGGQGVPNT
TRBJ2-3 | TRBV20-1 | SAGLSGTDTQY
TRBJ2-5 | TRBV7-2 | ASSLGADRAQTQY
TRBJ1-4 | TRBV20-1 | SAMKGAEKLF
TRBJ2-2 | TRBV3-1 | ASSPSVSGELF
TRBJ1-1 | TRBV2 | ASRYLNTEAF
TRBJ2-1 | TRBV7-2 | ASSLGVSSADEQF
TRBJ2-5 | TRBV18 | ASSRGGLETQY
TRBJ2-5 | TRBV7-2 | ASSLSSRVETQY
TRBJ2-2 | TRBV25-1 | ASSGQGLLGFGELF
TRBJ2-1 | TRBV6-2/TRBV6-3 | ASATGTGIYNEQF
TRBJ2-7 | TRBV2 | ASSIIIGQPGGYEQY
TRBJ1-1 | TRBV5-1 | ASSLNAANTEAF
TRBJ2-2 | TRBV30 | AWSPPTAGSGELF
TRBJ1-2 | TRBV20-1 | SARAVNGGYT
TRBJ1-3 | TRBV28 | ASNPGAPNTIY
TRBJ2-6 | TRBV28 | ASTGFPYSGANVLT
TRBJ1-2 | TRBV13 | ASTTNPLNYGYT
TRBJ1-5 | TRBV20-1 | SVVEGARGNQPQH
TRBJ1-6 | TRBV7-2 | ASSSPRQGVSPLH
TRBJ1-1 | TRBV5-1 | ASSSPGVNTEAF
TRBJ2-5 | TRBV28 | ASSPYRGETQY
TRBJ2-1 | TRBV20-1 | SAPTRGSYNEQF
TRBJ1-1 | TRBV12-3/TRBV12-4 | ASRTSESTEAF
TRBJ1-1 | TRBV10-3 | AISESTGPMNTEAF
TRBJ2-7 | TRBV11-2 | ASSLPGSTEQY
TRBJ1-6 | TRBV20-1 | SARDTVVFYSPLH
TRBJ2-7 | TRBV20-1 | SAREASGVDDYEQY
TRBJ2-7 | TRBV3-1 | ASSRSLSYEQY
TRBJ2-5 | TRBV20-1 | SASPVLAGGLQETQY
TRBJ1-2 | TRBV12-3/TRBV12-4 | ASGQGVNYGYT
TRBJ1-4 | TRBV18 | ASSPSREVNEKLF
TRBJ2-1 | TRBV7-3 | ASSDLLGGFNEQF
TRBJ1-1 | TRBV6-6 | ASSYLWDNTEAF
TRBJ1-1 | TRBV6-1 | ASSSIRRNTEAF
TRBJ2-2 | TRBV27 | ASSLKQGFRELF
TRBJ1-1 | TRBV6-2/TRBV6-3 | AGGTGRDTEAF
TRBJ1-2 | TRBV6-1 | ASRLRFGGYT
TRBJ2-5 | TRBV9 | ASTPTPAGYEETQY
TRBJ2-1 | TRBV28 | ASRASGFPNEQF
TRBJ2-1 | TRBV19 | ATQAYPTTGREQF
TRBJ1-4 | TRBV7-9 | ASSPTGTFNEKLF
TRBJ2-1 | TRBV5-6 | ASSKRDASNEQF